Listed below are T cell receptor beta chains from one sample, sequenced in a study of T cell changes during pregnancy in multiple sclerosis. TCRdb keeps only in-frame clones here, not all; method: immunoSEQ multiplex PCR. This table holds about 55,000 clones, approximately 94% found once. This material consisted of CD8+ T cells from peripheral blood mononuclear cells, taken in the third trimester of pregnancy. These receptors originate from a female donor with multiple sclerosis, enrolled in a pregnancy study. CDR3s include the opening cysteine and the closing phenylalanine or tryptophan. D genes are given only for firm matches. Clone size is stated in some rows and not others, as once, few, many or a class when expanded.

d_call j_call v_call clone_size cdr3_nt cdr3_aa
. TRBJ1-5 TRBV4-1 . TGCGCCAGCAGCCAAGATTCTCTTCCCACCGAACAGGGTTTTCGGCCCCAGCATTTT CASSQDSLPTEQGFRPQHF
TRBD2 TRBJ2-3 TRBV7-9 once TGTGCCAGCAGCTGGGATAGCGGGGTAATAGATACGCAGTATTTT CASSWDSGVIDTQYF
TRBD2 TRBJ2-1 TRBV5-6 . TGTGCCAGCAGCTTGGCCCTAGCGGGAGGGGGCGATGAGCAGTTCTTC CASSLALAGGGDEQFF
. TRBJ2-7 TRBV7-3 . TGTGCCAGCAGCTTAAAGGCCCAACGGGGATGGGGCTCCTACGAGCAGTACTTC CASSLKAQRGWGSYEQYF
TRBD1 TRBJ2-1 TRBV11-3 . TGTGCCAGCAGCTTCGGGACAGGGGTCAATGAGCAGTTCTTC CASSFGTGVNEQFF
TRBD2 TRBJ2-5 TRBV10-2 . TGCGCCAGCACCCCCCGGGGTAGCGGGATCCAAGAGACCCAGTACTTC CASTPRGSGIQETQYF
TRBD2 TRBJ2-1 TRBV10-3 . TGTGCCATCAGTGGAAGTCTAGCGGGTAGGAATGAGCAGTTCTTC CAISGSLAGRNEQFF
TRBD2 TRBJ2-7 TRBV5-6 once TGTGCCAGCAGCACGGGAGGGGCAGTTCGCGAGCAGTACTTC CASSTGGAVREQYF
. TRBJ2-1 TRBV7-3 . TGTGCCAGCAGCTTCATACGGCGGGAATTCAATGAGCAGTTCTTC CASSFIRREFNEQFF
TRBD1 TRBJ2-2 TRBV4-1 . TGCGCCAGCAGCCAAGTGGCAGGGGGCTCCGGGGAGCTGTTTTTT CASSQVAGGSGELFF
. TRBJ2-7 TRBV13 . TGTGCCAGCAGCTTAGGCCGCGGCAGCACCTACGAGCAGTACTTC CASSLGRGSTYEQYF
TRBD2 TRBJ2-1 TRBV14 . TGTGCCAGCAGCCTCCTGGGGCTTTCTAGCGGGAGTGATGAGCAGTTCTTC CASSLLGLSSGSDEQFF
. TRBJ2-7 TRBV19 . TGTGCCAGTACTTATATCGGAGGGCAGGGAGTCAACGAGCAGTACTTC CASTYIGGQGVNEQYF
. TRBJ1-4 TRBV15 . TGTGCCACCAGCACCGCCCGGAGGACTAATGAAAAACTGTTTTTT CATSTARRTNEKLFF
TRBD2 TRBJ2-7 TRBV9 . TGTGCCAGCAGCCAGACAGGGACTAGCGGCTACGAGCAGTACTTC CASSQTGTSGYEQYF
TRBD1 TRBJ2-1 TRBV4-3 . TGCGCCAGCAGCCAAGTACAGGGGGATGAGCAGTTCTTC CASSQVQGDEQFF
TRBD1 TRBJ2-2 TRBV5-6 . TGTGCCAGCAGCTTGGGTGACAGGGGTAACACCGGGGAGCTGTTTTTT CASSLGDRGNTGELFF
TRBD1 TRBJ1-2 TRBV19 . TGTGCCAGGGGTCGGACAGGGGGCGCGGACGGCTACACCTTC CARGRTGGADGYTF
. TRBJ1-5 TRBV6-1 . TGTGCCAGCAGTACAGGGTTGGGTCAGCCCCAGCATTTT CASSTGLGQPQHF
. TRBJ2-7 TRBV9 . TGTGCCAGCAGCGTAGGGGGGGACCCCTCCGGGGAGCAGTACTTC CASSVGGDPSGEQYF
. TRBJ1-1 TRBV6-5 . TGTGCCAGCGGGCAAACTGAAGCTTTCTTT CASGQTEAFF
. TRBJ1-5 TRBV9 . TGTGCCAGCAGCGTAGCGGGAGATCAGCCCCAGCATTTT CASSVAGDQPQHF
TRBD2 TRBJ2-7 TRBV5-4 . TGTGCCAGCAGCTTATCTAGCGGGAGCTCCTACGAGCAGTACTTC CASSLSSGSSYEQYF
. TRBJ2-7 TRBV11-2 . TGTGCCAGCAGCTCGCCACATGCCTACGAGCAGTACTTC CASSSPHAYEQYF
. TRBJ2-1 TRBV7-9 . TGTGCCAGCAGCTTAGTTGGGGCCCCCACCGGGAATGAGCAGTTCTTC CASSLVGAPTGNEQFF